The sequence of this T cell receptor beta chain was determined in a study of molecular identifiers for immune sequencing clone quantification. Study conclusions and caveats: Identical TCR molecules that share a barcode could lead to an underestimation of highly expanded clone sizes.

This CDR3 region has 16 residues. V lost 3 bases to trimming and J lost 2 bases, with 17 bases between them. Sorted cells numbering roughly 19,000 to 1,000,000, with 10%, 30% or 50% RNA, yielded the naive CD8 libraries. TCRdb reanalysed the PCR reads using MiXCR and keeps one entry per CDR3 protein. The table lists around 65,000 distinct CDR3 sequences, less than 20% of them singletons. In its sample, this clonotype was seen a few times. Its target is not known. What was sequenced was naive CD8+ T cells from blood, with Jurkat cell RNA spiked in. Specified subset: FACS-sorted CD8+CD4-CCR7+CD45RA+ naive T cells. This TCR was recovered from a human donor in good health. Some libraries in this study had Jurkat cell RNA spiked in. The V call is TRBV12-3 or TRBV12-4, the J call TRBJ2-7, with D perhaps matching TRBD1 (6 bases). CDR3 residues: CASSFPPSGQPYEQYF. The CDR3 DNA reads as TGTGCCAGCAGTTTCCCGCCATCTGGACAGCCCTACGAGCAGTACTTC.